This entry concerns a single T cell receptor beta chain. The antigen is unknown. The data were taken from a study of cytomegalovirus exposure and HLA in healthy donors. These donors were members of the 120-subject validation cohort, a group separate from the approximately 670-subject first cohort. The CDR3 extends over 13 amino acids. From germline, CDR1 is SNHLY and CDR2 FYNNEI. With 7 bases removed from V and 0 bases from J, the gap between germline ends came to 8 bases. General study results and limits: Listed as cytomegalovirus-associated were approximately 160 TCR beta chains.

The table came from immunoSEQ multiplex PCR; TCRdb's copy has only in-frame clones and leaves some out. The sample shows hundreds of thousands of clones, over 70% of them seen only once. This sequence was found in a woman in her 30s in good health and CMV-seropositive. The rearrangement uses TRBV2 and TRBJ2-3; unclear D gene. The sample comprised PBMCs. As DNA, the CDR3 is TGTGCCAGCAACGACATAAGCACAGATACGCAGTATTTT. This encodes CASNDISTDTQYF. Full variable domain (outside the CDR3, taken from reference TRBV2 and TRBJ2-3): EPEVTQTPSHQVTQMGQEVILRCVPISNHLYFYWYRQILGQKVEFLVSFYNNEISEKSEIFDDQFSVERPDGSNFTLKIRSTKLEDSAMYFCASNDISTDTQYFGPGTRLTVL.